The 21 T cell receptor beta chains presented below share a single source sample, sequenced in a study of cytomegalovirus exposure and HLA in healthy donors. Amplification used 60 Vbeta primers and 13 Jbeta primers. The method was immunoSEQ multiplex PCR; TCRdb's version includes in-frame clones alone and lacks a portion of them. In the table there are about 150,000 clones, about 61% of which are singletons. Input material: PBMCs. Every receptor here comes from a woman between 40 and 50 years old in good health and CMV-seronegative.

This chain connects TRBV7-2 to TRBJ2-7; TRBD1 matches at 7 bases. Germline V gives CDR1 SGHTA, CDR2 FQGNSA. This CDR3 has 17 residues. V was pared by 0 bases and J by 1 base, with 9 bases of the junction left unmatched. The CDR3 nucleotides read TGTGCCAGCAGCTTAGCACTGACAGGGAGAGGGTCCTACGAGCAGTACTTC. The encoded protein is CASSLALTGRGSYEQYF.

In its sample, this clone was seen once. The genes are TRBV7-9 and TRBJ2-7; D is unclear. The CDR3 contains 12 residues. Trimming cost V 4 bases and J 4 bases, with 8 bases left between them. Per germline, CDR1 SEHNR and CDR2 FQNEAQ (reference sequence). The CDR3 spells CASSSIEYEQYF. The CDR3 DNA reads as TGTGCCAGCAGCTCCATTGAGTACGAGCAGTACTTC.

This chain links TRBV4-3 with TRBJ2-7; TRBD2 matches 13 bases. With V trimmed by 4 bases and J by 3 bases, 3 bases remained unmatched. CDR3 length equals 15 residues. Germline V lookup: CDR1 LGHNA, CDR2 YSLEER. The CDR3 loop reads CASSPGLAGLYEQYF. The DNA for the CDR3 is TGCGCCAGCAGCCCGGGACTAGCGGGGCTCTACGAGCAGTACTTC.

The CDR3 loop is CASSLVTDGLNSPLHF. CDR3 sequence (DNA): TGTGCCAGCAGCTTGGTAACCGACGGACTAAATTCACCCCTCCACTTT. The J gene is TRBJ1-6, the V gene TRBV5-6; D is unclear. The germline gives CDR1 SGHDT, CDR2 YYEEEE. Trimming left V 0 bases short and J 7 bases short, with 14 bases between. The CDR3 runs to 16 residues.

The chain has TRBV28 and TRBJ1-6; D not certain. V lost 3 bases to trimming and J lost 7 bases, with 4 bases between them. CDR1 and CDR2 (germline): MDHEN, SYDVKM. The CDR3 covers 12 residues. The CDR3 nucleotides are TGTGCCAGCAGTTTTCTCAATTCACCCCTCCACTTT. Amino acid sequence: CASSFLNSPLHF.

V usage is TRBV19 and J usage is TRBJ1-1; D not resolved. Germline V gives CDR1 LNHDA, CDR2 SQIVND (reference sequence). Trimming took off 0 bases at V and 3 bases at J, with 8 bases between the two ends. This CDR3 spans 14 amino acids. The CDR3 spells CASSIDPRDTEAFF. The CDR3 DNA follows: TGTGCCAGTAGTATAGACCCCCGGGACACTGAAGCTTTCTTT.

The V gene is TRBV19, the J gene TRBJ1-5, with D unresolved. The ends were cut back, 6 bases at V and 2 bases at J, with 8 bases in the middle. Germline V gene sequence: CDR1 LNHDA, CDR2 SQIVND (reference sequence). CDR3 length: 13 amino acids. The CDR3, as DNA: TGTGCCAGTAGCGGTACTGGCAATCAGCCCCAGCATTTT. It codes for CASSGTGNQPQHF.

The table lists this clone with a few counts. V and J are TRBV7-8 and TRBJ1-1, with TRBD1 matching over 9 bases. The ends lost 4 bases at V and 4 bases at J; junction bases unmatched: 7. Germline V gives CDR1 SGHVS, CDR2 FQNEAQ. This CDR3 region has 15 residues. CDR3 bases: TGTGCCAGCAGCTCCCTGGGACAGGGAGCCACTGAAGCTTTCTTT. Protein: CASSSLGQGATEAFF.

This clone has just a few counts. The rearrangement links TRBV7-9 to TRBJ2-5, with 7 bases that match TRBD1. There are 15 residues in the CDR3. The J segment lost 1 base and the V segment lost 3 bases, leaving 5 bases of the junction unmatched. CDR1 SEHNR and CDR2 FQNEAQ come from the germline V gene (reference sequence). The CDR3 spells CASSFRDSRQETQYF. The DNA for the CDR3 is TGTGCCAGCAGCTTCCGGGACAGTCGCCAAGAGACCCAGTACTTC.

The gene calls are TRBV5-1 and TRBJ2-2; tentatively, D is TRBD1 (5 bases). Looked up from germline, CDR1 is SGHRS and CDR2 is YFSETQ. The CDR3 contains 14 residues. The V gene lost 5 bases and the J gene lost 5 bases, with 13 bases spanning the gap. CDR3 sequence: CASRDIYPTGELFF. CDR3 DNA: TGCGCCAGCAGGGACATATACCCTACCGGGGAGCTGTTTTTT.

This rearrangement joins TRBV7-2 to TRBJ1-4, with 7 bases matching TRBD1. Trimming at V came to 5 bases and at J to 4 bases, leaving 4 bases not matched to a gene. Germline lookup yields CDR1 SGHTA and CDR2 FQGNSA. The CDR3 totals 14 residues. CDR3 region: CASSTGQFNEKLFF. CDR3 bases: TGTGCCAGCAGCACGGGACAGTTTAATGAAAAACTGTTTTTT.

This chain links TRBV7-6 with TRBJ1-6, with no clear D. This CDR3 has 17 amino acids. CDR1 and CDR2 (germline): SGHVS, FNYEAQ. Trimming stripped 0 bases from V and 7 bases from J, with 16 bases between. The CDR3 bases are TGTGCCAGCAGCTTAGCTAGCTCTATCGATGGGAATTCACCCCTCCACTTT. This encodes CASSLASSIDGNSPLHF.

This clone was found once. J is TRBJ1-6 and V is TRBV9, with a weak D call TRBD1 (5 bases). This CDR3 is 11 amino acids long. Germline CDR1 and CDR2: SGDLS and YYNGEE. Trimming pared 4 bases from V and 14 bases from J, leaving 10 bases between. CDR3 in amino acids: CASSPPGTLHF. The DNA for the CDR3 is TGTGCCAGCAGCCCTCCAGGGACCCTCCACTTT. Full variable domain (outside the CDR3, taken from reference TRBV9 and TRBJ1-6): DSGVTQTPKHLITATGQRVTLRCSPRSGDLSVYWYQQSLDQGLQFLIQYYNGEERAKGNILERFSAQQFPDLHSELNLSSLELGDSALYFCASSPPGTLHFGNGTRLTVT.

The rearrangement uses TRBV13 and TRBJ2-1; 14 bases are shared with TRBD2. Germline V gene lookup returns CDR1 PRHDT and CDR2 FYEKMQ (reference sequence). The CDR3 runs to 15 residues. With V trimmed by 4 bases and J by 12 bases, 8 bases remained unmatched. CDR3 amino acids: CASSSGLAGVGGQFF. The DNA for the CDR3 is TGTGCCAGCAGCTCGGGACTAGCGGGGGTCGGTGGGCAGTTCTTC.

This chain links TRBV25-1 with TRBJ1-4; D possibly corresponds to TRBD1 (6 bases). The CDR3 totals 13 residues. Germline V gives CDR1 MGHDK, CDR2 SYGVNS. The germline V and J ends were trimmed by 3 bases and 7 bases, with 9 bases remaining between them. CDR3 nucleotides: TGTGCCAGCAGTGAGGGGGCGCGTGAAAAACTGTTTTTT. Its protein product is CASSEGAREKLFF.

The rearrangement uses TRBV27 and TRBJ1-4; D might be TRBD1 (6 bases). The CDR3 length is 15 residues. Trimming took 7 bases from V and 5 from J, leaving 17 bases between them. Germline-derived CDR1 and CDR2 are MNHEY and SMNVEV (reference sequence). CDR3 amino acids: CASMTLDSPNEKLFF. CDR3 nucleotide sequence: TGTGCCAGCATGACTCTGGACAGCCCAAATGAAAAACTGTTTTTT. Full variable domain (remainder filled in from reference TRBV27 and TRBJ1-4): EAQVTQNPRYLITVTGKKLTVTCSQNMNHEYMSWYRQDPGLGLRQIYYSMNVEVTDKGDVPEGYKVSRKEKRNFPLILESPSPNQTSLYFCASMTLDSPNEKLFFGSGTQLSVL.

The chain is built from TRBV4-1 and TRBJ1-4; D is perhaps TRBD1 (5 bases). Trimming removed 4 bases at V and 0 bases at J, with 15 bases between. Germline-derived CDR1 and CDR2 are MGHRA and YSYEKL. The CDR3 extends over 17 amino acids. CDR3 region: CASSRQTSYATNEKLFF. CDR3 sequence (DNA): TGCGCCAGCAGCCGACAGACCAGTTATGCAACTAATGAAAAACTGTTTTTT.

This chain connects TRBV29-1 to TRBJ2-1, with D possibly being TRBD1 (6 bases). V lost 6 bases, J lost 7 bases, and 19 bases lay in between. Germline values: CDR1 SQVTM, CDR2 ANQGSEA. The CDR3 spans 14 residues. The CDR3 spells CSVPRTEVKNEQFF. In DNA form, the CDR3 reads TGCAGCGTGCCCAGGACAGAGGTCAAGAATGAGCAGTTCTTC.

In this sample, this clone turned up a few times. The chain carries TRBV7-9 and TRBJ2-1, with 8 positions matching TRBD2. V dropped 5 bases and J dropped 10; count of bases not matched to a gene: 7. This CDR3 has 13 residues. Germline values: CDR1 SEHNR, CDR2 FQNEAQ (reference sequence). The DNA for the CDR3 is TGTGCCAGCAGCAAAGGACTAGCTTACGAGCAGTTCTTC. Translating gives CASSKGLAYEQFF.

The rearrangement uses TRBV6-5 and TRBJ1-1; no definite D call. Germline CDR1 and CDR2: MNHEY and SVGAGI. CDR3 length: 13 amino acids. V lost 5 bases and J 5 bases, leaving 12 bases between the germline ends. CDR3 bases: TGTGCCAGCAGTGCAAATTGGGCGACTGAAGCTTTCTTT. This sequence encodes CASSANWATEAFF.

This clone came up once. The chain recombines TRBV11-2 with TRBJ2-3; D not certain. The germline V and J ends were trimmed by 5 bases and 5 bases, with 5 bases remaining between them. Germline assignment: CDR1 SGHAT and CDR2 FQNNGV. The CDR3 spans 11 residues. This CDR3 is CASSPRDTQYF. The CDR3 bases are TGTGCCAGCAGCCCGAGAGATACGCAGTATTTT.